A selection of T cell receptor beta chains follows, all from one sample in a study of CD8 T cells in ankylosing spondylitis. TCRdb processed the 5' RACE reads anew with MiXCR; each CDR3 protein has one entry. This table has a few hundred thousand distinct CDR3 sequences, more than 5.5% appearing once. The sample comprised blood, either unsorted or a sorted T cell fraction (not recorded which). The receptors come from a male donor with ankylosing spondylitis. Both conserved end residues are part of each CDR3. D genes are given only for firm matches. Size is omitted from some rows. Given values are once, few, many or a class for expanded clones.

many	TRBD2	TRBV6-2/TRBV6-3	TRBJ2-3	CASSYLNPVSGGVTGTDTQYF	TGTGCCAGCAGTTACTTAAATCCCGTTAGCGGGGGGGTGACTGGCACAGATACGCAGTATTTT
many	.	TRBV11-2	TRBJ1-1	CASSFRGTGTEAFF	TGTGCCAGCAGCTTTAGGGGGACGGGGACTGAAGCTTTCTTT
many	TRBD1	TRBV20-1	TRBJ2-7	CSARDWGQGIGQYF	TGCAGTGCTAGAGATTGGGGACAGGGTATCGGGCAGTACTTC
.	.	TRBV12-3/TRBV12-4	TRBJ2-4	CASQDLAKNIQYF	TGTGCCAGCCAGGACCTGGCCAAAAACATTCAGTACTTC
few	TRBD1	TRBV6-2/TRBV6-3	TRBJ2-2	CASSYSTGQGNTGELFF	TGTGCCAGCAGTTACTCGACGGGACAGGGGAACACCGGGGAGCTGTTTTTT
many	TRBD1	TRBV5-6	TRBJ2-7	CASSLGVTGEQYF	TGTGCCAGCAGCTTGGGGGTGACAGGGGAACAGTACTTC
.	TRBD2	TRBV30	TRBJ2-1	CAWTRGLADNEQFF	TGTGCCTGGACCCGGGGACTAGCGGACAATGAGCAGTTCTTC
many	.	TRBV29-1	TRBJ2-1	CSAHTGGRDNEQFF	TGCAGCGCCCATACGGGGGGCCGGGACAATGAGCAGTTCTTC
many	.	TRBV29-1	TRBJ1-1	CSVAPRPNTEAFF	TGCAGCGTTGCCCCCCGGCCGAACACTGAAGCTTTCTTT
many	.	TRBV12-3/TRBV12-4	TRBJ2-3	CASTPGLLTDTQYF	TGTGCCAGCACTCCCGGGCTCCTCACAGATACGCAGTATTTT
many	.	TRBV19	TRBJ1-4	CASRTHDEKLFF	TGTGCCAGTAGAACCCACGATGAAAAACTGTTTTTT
few	TRBD2	TRBV7-9	TRBJ2-1	CASSIRTSGYNEQFF	TGTGCCAGCAGTATCAGGACTAGCGGGTACAATGAGCAGTTCTTC
.	.	TRBV9	TRBJ2-1	CASSVATSDLSSYNEQFF	TGTGCCAGCAGCGTAGCTACGTCTGACCTGAGCTCCTACAATGAGCAGTTCTTC
.	.	TRBV6-6	TRBJ2-1	CASTFGGYNEQFF	TGTGCCAGCACCTTCGGTGGCTACAATGAGCAGTTCTTC
many	.	TRBV7-2	TRBJ2-3	CASSPWGSSTDTQYF	TGTGCCAGCAGCCCATGGGGATCTAGCACAGATACGCAGTATTTT